This record concerns one T cell receptor beta chain sequence. Its cognate antigen is unknown. The data are from a study of shared clonotypes between healthy human individuals. Notes on the study in general: Naive CD4 clonotypes overlapped across a handful of donors at approximately 5.5%. Lower generation probabilities were found for non-shared clonotypes than for those shared by all four donors.

V lost 4 bases, J lost 2 bases, and 12 bases lay in between. Germline V gives CDR1 SGHNT, CDR2 YYREEE (reference sequence). The CDR3 consists of 14 residues. Generated by immunoSEQ multiplex PCR, the TCRdb table keeps only in-frame clones and is missing some. The sample includes about 2 million clones, 95% seen only once; the top ten take roughly 0.13%. The clonotype comes from a man aged 18 to 35 in good health. The chain has TRBV5-4 and TRBJ2-5, with TRBD1 as a possible D gene (6 bases). The sample taken for sequencing was naive CD4+ T cells sorted from blood. Subset: CD45RA+ positively selected. CDR3 in amino acids: CASSTGTSQETQYF. DNA of the CDR3: TGTGCCAGCAGCACCGGGACATCGCAAGAGACCCAGTACTTC.